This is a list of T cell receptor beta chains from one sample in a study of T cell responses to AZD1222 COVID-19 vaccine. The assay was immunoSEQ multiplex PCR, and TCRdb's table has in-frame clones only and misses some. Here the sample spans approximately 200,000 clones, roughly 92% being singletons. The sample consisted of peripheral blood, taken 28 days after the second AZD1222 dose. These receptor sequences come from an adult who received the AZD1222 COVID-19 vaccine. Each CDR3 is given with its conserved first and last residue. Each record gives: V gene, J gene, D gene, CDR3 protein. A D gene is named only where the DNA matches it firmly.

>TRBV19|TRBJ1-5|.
CASSISEYSNQPQHF
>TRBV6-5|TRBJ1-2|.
CASIAIYGYTF
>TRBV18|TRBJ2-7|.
CASSPPRTSFYEQYF
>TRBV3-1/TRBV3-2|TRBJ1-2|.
CASSPPGHNYGYTF
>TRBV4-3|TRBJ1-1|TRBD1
CASSRTGESEAFF
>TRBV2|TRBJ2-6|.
CATKSISGANVLTF
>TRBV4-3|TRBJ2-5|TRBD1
CASSQAGTDPGETQYF
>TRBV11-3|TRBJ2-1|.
CASSPSTEQFF
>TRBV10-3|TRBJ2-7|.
CAIRGDRQLGYEQYF
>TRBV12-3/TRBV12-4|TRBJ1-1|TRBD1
CASSSDRVREAFF
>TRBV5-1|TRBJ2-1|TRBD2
CASTPGLAGNEQFF
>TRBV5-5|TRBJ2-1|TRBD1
CASSLAETGVNEQFF
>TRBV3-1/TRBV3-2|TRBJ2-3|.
CASSQFSHADTQYF
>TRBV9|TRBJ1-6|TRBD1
CASSVRDRESYNSPLHF
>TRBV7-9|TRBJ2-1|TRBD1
CASSIYRGLDEQFF
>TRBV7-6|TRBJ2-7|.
CASSQGPDSYEQYF
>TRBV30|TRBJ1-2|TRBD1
CAWSHTGTAGGYTF
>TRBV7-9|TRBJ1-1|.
CASSMNTEAFF
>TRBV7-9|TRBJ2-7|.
CASSLDAGAYEQYF
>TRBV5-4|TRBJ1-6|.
CASSLQGSISPLHF
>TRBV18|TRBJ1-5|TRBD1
CASSPGTGAQPQHF
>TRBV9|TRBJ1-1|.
CASSVIMATEAFF
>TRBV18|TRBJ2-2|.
CASSPDSPSGGELFF
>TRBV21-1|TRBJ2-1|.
CASSNGPSGTYNEQFF
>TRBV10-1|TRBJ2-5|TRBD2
CASSAGLAGVGTQYF
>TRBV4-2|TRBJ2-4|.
CASSHTGEAKNIQYF
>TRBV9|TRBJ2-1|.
CASSGPSRANEQFF
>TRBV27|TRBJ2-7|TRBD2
CASRWLAGGYEQYF
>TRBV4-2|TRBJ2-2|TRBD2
CASSPLGAAGGNTGELFF
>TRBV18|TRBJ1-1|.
CASSPYPGRTEAFF
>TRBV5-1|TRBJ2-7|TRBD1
CASSLGGTVIYEQYF
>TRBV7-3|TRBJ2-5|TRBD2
CASSSGLAGGQETQYF
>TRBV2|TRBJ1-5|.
CASSDLGGHNHGMHF
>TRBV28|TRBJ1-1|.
CASSLTGRRASAFF
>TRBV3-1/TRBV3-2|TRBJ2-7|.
CASSPKRFFVGNQYF